These 3 T cell receptor beta chains were all obtained from the same sample, sequenced in a study of patients and donors after allogeneic stem cell transplantation (dated by TCRdb to the early 2020s). Libraries were built with RT-PCR. The instrument given in TCRdb is NextSeq 550. The public reads were run again by TCRdb, first through fastp at Q25 and then through MiXCR, and only productive beta chains were kept. Rows are unified per CDR3 protein, each entry keeping the most common DNA and genes. The sample table contains hundreds of thousands of distinct CDR3 sequences; only one count was recorded for 16% of them. Jointly, the top ten make up just over 7% of the sample. Sequenced sample: blood, either unsorted or a sorted T cell fraction (not recorded which). Receptors originate from a human donor who was either an allogeneic HSCT recipient or a stem cell or donor lymphocyte infusion donor (not recorded which). It is not recorded whose cells these are; they may come from a transplant donor.

The chain carries TRBV11-3 and TRBJ2-3; D is possibly TRBD1 or TRBD2 (5 bases each). The CDR3 has 13 amino acids. V lost 6 bases and J 4 bases, leaving 11 bases between the germline ends. The germline V gene encodes CDR1 SGHNT and CDR2 YENEEA. CDR3 coding DNA: TGTGCCAGCAGAGGGACCTCGGCAGATACGCAGTATTTT. This encodes CASRGTSADTQYF.

This rearrangement joins TRBV15 to TRBJ1-6; D not resolved. Trimming stripped 0 bases from V and 11 bases from J, with 14 bases between. The CDR3 totals 15 residues. Germline loops: CDR1 LNHNV, CDR2 YYDKDF (reference sequence). The CDR3 DNA reads as TGTGCCACCAGCAGAGATCGAGTGCTGGTAGCACCCCTCCACTTT. It yields the protein CATSRDRVLVAPLHF.

Only a few counts were recorded for this clonotype. The CDR3 spells CASSLTLGGAGWSTDTQYF. The CDR3, as DNA: TGTGCCAGCAGCTTAACCCTCGGGGGGGCCGGGTGGAGCACAGATACGCAGTATTTT. The chain joins TRBV7-6 to TRBJ2-3; 8 bases are shared with TRBD2. V trimming: 2 bases; J trimming: 0 bases; junction bases outside the gene matches: 13. The CDR3 sequence is 19 residues long. The germline gives CDR1 SGHVS, CDR2 FNYEAQ.